The clone carrying this TCR beta chain was recorded a few times. Its cognate antigen is unknown. Every diagnosis used clinical symptoms, serum thyroxine and TRAb, thyroid ultrasound and orbital computed tomography. This specimen belongs to a study of T cells in Graves' hyperthyroidism and ophthalmopathy. General study results and limits: The blood repertoire included most of the expanded thyroid clonotypes above 0.001. Classification by a 13 V-J model distinguished ophthalmopathy from stable hyperthyroidism.

The investigators amplified TCR beta CDR3 regions from RNA transcripts. The HTBI primer set drove a first-round RT-PCR of the TCR CDR3. TCRdb processed the multiplex PCR reads anew with MiXCR; each CDR3 protein has one entry. The sample shows under 350,000 distinct CDR3 sequences, 10% to 15% of them seen only once. The material sequenced was blood. The origin of this receptor is a woman under 40 with Graves' hyperthyroidism that later progressed to Graves' ophthalmopathy.

The CDR3 nucleotides are TGCAGTGCCCGAAACAGCCCCCCCTCCTACAATGAGCAGTTCTTC. This translates into CSARNSPPSYNEQFF. The V call is TRBV20-1, the J call TRBJ2-1, with D uncertain. Germline loops: CDR1 DFQATT, CDR2 SNEGSKA (reference sequence). The CDR3 runs to 15 residues. The germline V and J ends were trimmed by 6 bases and 0 bases, with 15 bases remaining between them.